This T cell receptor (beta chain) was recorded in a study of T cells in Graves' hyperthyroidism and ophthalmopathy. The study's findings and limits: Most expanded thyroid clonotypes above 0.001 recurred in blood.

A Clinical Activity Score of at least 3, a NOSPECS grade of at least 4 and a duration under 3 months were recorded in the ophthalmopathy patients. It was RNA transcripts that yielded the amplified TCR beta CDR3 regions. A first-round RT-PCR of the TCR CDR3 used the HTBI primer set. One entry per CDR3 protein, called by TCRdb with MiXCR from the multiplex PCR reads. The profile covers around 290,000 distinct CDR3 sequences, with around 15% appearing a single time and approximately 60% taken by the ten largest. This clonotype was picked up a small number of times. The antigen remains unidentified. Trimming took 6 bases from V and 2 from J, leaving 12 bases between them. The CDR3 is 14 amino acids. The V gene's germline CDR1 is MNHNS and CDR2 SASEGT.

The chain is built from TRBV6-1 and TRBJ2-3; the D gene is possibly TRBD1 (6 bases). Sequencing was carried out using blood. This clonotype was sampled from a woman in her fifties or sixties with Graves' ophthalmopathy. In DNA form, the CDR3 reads TGTGCCAGCAGCAGACAGGCATACACAGATACGCAGTATTTT. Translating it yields CASSRQAYTDTQYF.